The 23 T cell receptor beta chains below all came from one sample that was sequenced in a study of cytotoxic CD8 clonotypes in ibrutinib-treated CLL (dated by TCRdb to the early 2020s). The sample's time point, from its label and the paper: approximately 25 months on ibrutinib. The library was generated by the immunoSEQ multiplex PCR assay. TCRdb mirrors the immuneACCESS table, restricted to in-frame sequences. Some clones are absent from its copies; in checked studies, under half trace to an unresolved V gene, and the reason for the others is unknown. The sample table records approximately 92,000 clones; roughly four fifths of these occur just once. The top ten constitute around 23% of the sample. The sample consisted of PBMCs, taken after 24 months of ibrutinib treatment. Source of these receptors: a human donor with chronic lymphocytic leukemia.

The rearrangement uses TRBV18 and TRBJ2-1; TRBD2 agrees at 13 bases. The CDR3 runs 17 residues. Germline V gene data show CDR1 as KGHSH and CDR2 as LQKENI. V gave up 2 bases and J gave up 5 bases; unmatched junction bases: 6. CDR3 sequence (DNA): TGTGCCAGCTCACCATTCCGGACTAGCGGGAGCCACAATGAGCAGTTCTTC. Its translation is CASSPFRTSGSHNEQFF.

DNA for the CDR3: TGTGCCAGCGTGGTGGAGATCCAAGAGACCCAGTACTTC. Protein sequence: CASVVEIQETQYF. The chain couples TRBV2 to TRBJ2-5; no clear D. The CDR3 extends over 13 amino acids. Germline V gene sequence: CDR1 SNHLY, CDR2 FYNNEI. V was shortened by 8 bases and J by 1 base, with 11 bases between the two germline ends.

CDR3: CASSRQRDTQYF. In nucleotides, the CDR3 is TGTGCCAGCAGCAGACAGAGAGATACGCAGTATTTT. V is TRBV7-9 and J is TRBJ2-3, with a possible D match to TRBD1 (5 bases). The CDR3 length is 12 residues. V was cut by 5 bases and J by 5 bases, with 8 bases left in between. Germline CDR1 reads SEHNR; CDR2 reads FQNEAQ (reference sequence).

J is TRBJ2-7 and V is TRBV9, with no clear D. V was shortened by 2 bases and J by 0 bases, with 9 bases between the two germline ends. Germline V gene data show CDR1 as SGDLS and CDR2 as YYNGEE. This CDR3 contains 14 residues. As DNA, the CDR3 is TGTGCCAGCAGCGTGAACGGTGGCTCCTACGAGCAGTACTTC. Its protein product is CASSVNGGSYEQYF.

The chain links TRBV5-1 to TRBJ2-7; a possible D gene is TRBD2 (5 bases). The germline CDR1 and CDR2 sequences are SGHRS and YFSETQ. The CDR3 has 13 amino acids. The V end lost 0 bases, the J end lost 6 bases, and 10 bases lay between the germline ends. The CDR3 DNA is TGCGCCAGCAGCTTGGGCCCCGAGGGCGAGCAGTACTTC. It translates to CASSLGPEGEQYF. The full variable domain, its missing parts supplied by reference TRBV5-1 and TRBJ2-7, is KAGVTQTPRYLIKTRGQQVTLSCSPISGHRSVSWYQQTPGQGLQFLFEYFSETQRNKGNFPGRFSGRQFSNSRSEMNVSTLELGDSALYLCASSLGPEGEQYFGPGTRLTVT.

The rearrangement joins TRBV10-2 to TRBJ1-5; a possible D gene is TRBD1 (5 bases). CDR1 is WSHSY and CDR2 is SAAADI in the germline V gene. The germline V and J ends were trimmed by 6 bases and 2 bases, with 11 bases remaining between them. The CDR3 has 14 amino acids. The CDR3 sequence: CASRESGGNQPQHF. The CDR3 DNA sequence: TGCGCCAGCAGGGAATCGGGGGGCAATCAGCCCCAGCATTTT.

The chain carries TRBV10-1 and TRBJ2-3; D may correspond to TRBD1 or TRBD2 (5 bases each). CDR3 size: 15 residues. Trimming removed 2 bases at V and 4 bases at J, with 13 bases between. Germline V gene data show CDR1 as WNHNN and CDR2 as SYGVQD (reference sequence). The DNA of the CDR3 is TGCGCCAGCAGTGAGGGGGGAGTCGGGGCAGATACGCAGTATTTT. As protein: CASSEGGVGADTQYF.

The CDR3 coding sequence is TGTGCCAGCAGTCGCGACCGACAGAGTAGCAATCAGCCCCAGCATTTT. Translation: CASSRDRQSSNQPQHF. The chain uses TRBV27 and TRBJ1-5, with a possible D match to TRBD1 (5 bases). Trimming stripped 5 bases from V and 0 bases from J, with 14 bases between. The CDR3 spans 16 residues. Germline V gene sequence: CDR1 MNHEY, CDR2 SMNVEV (reference sequence).

The V and J genes are TRBV6-1 and TRBJ1-1, with D tentatively TRBD1 (5 bases). There are 15 residues in the CDR3. V dropped 8 bases and J dropped 4 bases, with 20 bases sitting between them. CDR1 is MNHNS and CDR2 is SASEGT in the germline V gene. CDR3 loop: CASEKTASGVTEAFF. CDR3 nucleotides: TGTGCCAGCGAGAAGACAGCTTCTGGGGTCACTGAAGCTTTCTTT.

This clone was recorded only once. The chain joins TRBV10-3 to TRBJ2-5, with D uncertain. Germline assignment: CDR1 ENHRY and CDR2 SYGVKD. This CDR3 has 13 residues. Trimming left V 7 bases short and J 5 bases short, with 14 bases between. This chain's CDR3 is CAITPTPGETQYF. The CDR3 DNA sequence: TGTGCCATCACTCCGACCCCTGGGGAGACCCAGTACTTC.

The chain has TRBV7-2 and TRBJ1-1, with a tentative D call TRBD1 (5 bases). The CDR3 covers 10 residues. Trimming pared 11 bases from V and 8 bases from J, leaving 12 bases between. Germline V gene sequence: CDR1 SGHTA, CDR2 FQGNSA. CDR3 sequence (DNA): TGTGCCGGGGCCAACAGGGAAGCTTTCTTT. Its protein product is CAGANREAFF.

The chain uses TRBV19 and TRBJ1-5; TRBD1 is a possible D gene (6 bases). This CDR3 is built from 14 residues. Per the germline V gene, CDR1 is LNHDA and CDR2 is SQIVND (reference sequence). Trimming pared 8 bases from V and 0 bases from J, leaving 11 bases between. The CDR3 DNA reads as TGTGCCAGTCGGACAGTGAATAGCAATCAGCCCCAGCATTTT. Amino acids: CASRTVNSNQPQHF.

Concerning this clone: At one end, the junction sequence differs from germline, possibly due to a read error. This chain links TRBV6-6 with TRBJ2-7, with 7 positions matching TRBD2. Looked up from germline, CDR1 is MNHNY and CDR2 is SVGAGI (reference sequence). The CDR3 totals 11 residues. The CDR3 sequence: CASASGVREFF. The CDR3 nucleotides read TGTGCCAGCGCCTCGGGGGTGCGGGAGTTTTTC.

The chain joins TRBV28 to TRBJ2-7; 10 nucleotides agree with TRBD2. Germline values: CDR1 MDHEN, CDR2 SYDVKM. The CDR3 sequence is 15 residues long. Trimming took 3 bases from V and 2 from J; bases not matched to a gene: 4. CDR3 coding DNA: TGTGCCAGCAGTTTTCGGGGGACTAGCGCCTACGAGCAGTACTTC. Amino acid sequence: CASSFRGTSAYEQYF.

This clone was seen a handful of times. The chain links TRBV6-4 to TRBJ2-2; D is uncertain. The V and J ends lost 4 bases and 1 base respectively, with 7 bases between them. Looked up from germline, CDR1 is MRHNA and CDR2 is SNTAGT. The CDR3 length is 14 residues. The CDR3 coding sequence is TGTGCCAGCAGTGCGTTAGTGAACACCGGGGAGCTGTTTTTT. Translation: CASSALVNTGELFF.

The CDR3 reads CASSLDRYGGYTF. Written as DNA, the CDR3 is TGTGCCAGCAGCCTCGACCGATATGGTGGCTACACCTTC. The gene calls are TRBV13 and TRBJ1-2, with no clear D. This CDR3 has 13 residues. Germline-derived CDR1 and CDR2 are PRHDT and FYEKMQ (reference sequence). Trimming took 5 bases from V and 7 from J, leaving 14 bases between them.

V usage is TRBV4-1 and J usage is TRBJ1-4; 7 positions agree with TRBD1. The CDR3 runs 15 residues. V gave up 1 base and J gave up 8 bases; unmatched junction bases: 7. Germline-derived CDR1 and CDR2 are MGHRA and YSYEKL. The CDR3 nucleotides read TGCGCCAGCAGCCAAGTCAGGGGGGTAGTGGAAAAACTGTTTTTT. As protein: CASSQVRGVVEKLFF.

The chain combines TRBV5-1 with TRBJ1-2, with 9 bases identical to TRBD1. The ends lost 4 bases at V and 8 bases at J; junction bases unmatched: 12. The CDR3 sequence is 15 residues long. The germline gives CDR1 SGHRS, CDR2 YFSETQ. This chain's CDR3 is CASSTGTGTSLGYTF. CDR3 bases: TGCGCCAGCAGCACCGGGACAGGGACCTCCTTAGGCTACACCTTC.

The chain is built from TRBV19 and TRBJ1-1; D remains ambiguous. The CDR3 totals 15 residues. V was shortened by 1 base and J by 0 bases, with 9 bases between the two germline ends. Germline V gene sequence: CDR1 LNHDA, CDR2 SQIVND (reference sequence). The CDR3 DNA sequence: TGTGCCAGTAGTATAGGTAACAGCTTGAACACTGAAGCTTTCTTT. Its protein is CASSIGNSLNTEAFF. Using reference TRBV19 and TRBJ1-1 for the parts outside the CDR3, the full variable domain is DGGITQSPKYLFRKEGQNVTLSCEQNLNHDAMYWYRQDPGQGLRLIYYSQIVNDFQKGDIAEGYSVSREKKESFPLTVTSAQKNPTAFYLCASSIGNSLNTEAFFGQGTRLTVV.

V and J are TRBV2 and TRBJ1-2; 7 bases are shared with TRBD1. Germline V gene lookup returns CDR1 SNHLY and CDR2 FYNNEI. The CDR3 spans 15 residues. J lost 8 bases, V lost 4 bases, and 13 bases had no gene match. DNA for the CDR3: TGTGCCAGCAGTGGGACAGGCCAAGGTGGGACAGGCTACACCTTC. It yields the protein CASSGTGQGGTGYTF.

The CDR3 loop reads CASSPVAGARDNEQFF. The DNA for the CDR3 is TGTGCCAGCTCACCAGTGGCGGGAGCCAGGGACAATGAGCAGTTCTTC. V is TRBV18 and J is TRBJ2-1, with 7 bases aligning to TRBD2. V was pared by 2 bases and J by 5 bases, with 9 bases of the junction left unmatched. CDR1 and CDR2 from the germline V gene are KGHSH and LQKENI. This CDR3 is 16 amino acids long.

V gene TRBV7-8 combines with J gene TRBJ2-5, with a weak D call TRBD1 (6 bases). Trimming cost V 3 bases and J 2 bases, with 10 bases left between them. The germline gives CDR1 SGHVS, CDR2 FQNEAQ. This CDR3 spans 14 amino acids. In DNA form, the CDR3 reads TGTGCCAGCAGCTTCGGGACACTTCAAGAGACCCAGTACTTC. Protein: CASSFGTLQETQYF.

This chain uses TRBV7-8 with TRBJ2-1, with 9 bases aligning to TRBD2. The V segment lost 7 bases and the J segment 1 base; nucleotides outside the gene matches: 5. The CDR3 is 15 residues long. Germline CDR1 is SGHVS and CDR2 is FQNEAQ. For the CDR3, the DNA is TGTGCCAGCAAACTAGCGGGTAATTCCTACAATGAGCAGTTCTTC. It specifies CASKLAGNSYNEQFF.